This TCR beta chain was found in a study of blood T cell repertoires in COVID-19. Study-wide background: The samples span acute and convalescent COVID-19 from the United States, Italy and Spain. Sources were T cells, B-cell-depleted T cells, or PBMCs; the material itself was cDNA or gDNA.

Measured with immunoSEQ multiplex PCR; TCRdb has only the in-frame clones, and not every one. The table records some 150,000 clones, approximately 80% of them present only once. V lost 6 bases and J lost 7; bases outside the gene matches: 16. CDR1 is SGHVS and CDR2 is FNYEAQ in the germline V gene. The CDR3 has 18 amino acids. The specimen sequenced was peripheral blood. This receptor was taken from a human donor in a cohort sampled during active COVID-19. The chain uses TRBV7-6 and TRBJ1-4, with 11 bases fitting TRBD1. CDR3 protein: CASSIPGTGGTSGEKLFF. The CDR3 DNA reads as TGTGCCAGCAGTATCCCCGGGACAGGGGGTACCTCAGGTGAAAAACTGTTTTTT.